This T cell receptor (beta chain) is drawn from a study of shared clonotypes between healthy human individuals (TCRdb year 2020). At the level of the whole study: The cohort comprised two women and three men aged 18 to 49 years. For each donor, CD4 naive and CD4 memory were each run on three plates, CD8 naive on two plates, and CD8 memory on one plate. The study deeply sequenced blood TCR repertoires of several healthy adults to estimate repertoire size and the extent of clonotype sharing between individuals. To increase sequencing depth and limit assay-specific biases, different laboratories used diverse techniques to prepare libraries and sequence TCR repertoires. Between about 0.94 and 8.9 billion PBMCs per donor were obtained by leukapheresis.

Using the deep immunoSEQ assay, TCR CDR3 regions were amplified from genomic DNA by multiplex PCR. Extracted genomic DNA from each cell subset was distributed evenly across all wells of several immunoSEQ 96-well plates, and each plate was treated as a replicate. For sorted subsets, 150 to 250 ng of genomic DNA, equivalent to around 30,000 T cell genomes, went into each replicate PCR. Purified libraries were measured with a Qubit 3.0 fluorometer, size-checked on a Bioanalyzer 2100, and measured again with the KAPA Library Quantification kit. Every immunoSEQ 96-well plate was sequenced on a dedicated single-read 150-cycle Illumina NextSeq 550 flow cell. The source study handled its data this way. Because only junctional sequences without quality scores were contained in the immunoSEQ output, filtering matching that applied to full-length reads could not be performed. To assign V/J genes and CDR3, sequences were annotated against IMGT germline references using PyIR, a Python wrapper for IgBLAST v1.9. Reads were filtered out if the reads had weak V/J assignments (E-value above 1e-6), no CDR3, stop codons, out-of-frame junctions, or ambiguous translated residues. V3J clonotypes were defined by identical inferred V gene, J gene, and CDR3 amino acid sequence. To compute the percentage overlap between repertoires, the number of shared unique clonotypes was divided by the size of the smaller repertoire. Repertoire richness was assessed with RTK rarefaction, the Chao1 estimator, and Recon v2.1 estimates of unobserved clonotypes. Generation probabilities were computed with OLGA for all TCRbeta clonotypes obtained by the gDNA method from four donors. TCRdb took this table from immuneACCESS and kept in-frame rearrangements with V and J called. Such tables lack part of the clones; where checked against another copy, unresolved V genes explain under half of the gap, and the rest is unexplained. V and J calls and clone size come straight from that table; D and trimming were deduced from the DNA. The sample yields hundreds of thousands of clones; around 96% were counted once. The top ten constitute under 0.3% of the sample.

The germline V gene sets CDR1 to SGHAT and CDR2 to FQNNGV. The CDR3 has 18 amino acids, counting the end cysteine and phenylalanine. Only the CDR3 portion is preserved as DNA: 54 bases, with reading frame beginning at the first base. V is shortened by 0 bases, J by 2 bases, and the region joining them spans 20 bases. Points on this clone: The antigen this receptor binds is unknown. Qualities for individual bases were not recorded, and no much larger clone is one base off.

The investigation overall reported the following: Because the study included a small number of donors, the genetic and exposure-history diversity represented was limited. Compared with non-shared clonotypes, the clonotypes found in all four sorted-subset donors had higher generation probabilities. Across a few donors, around 5.4% of naive CD4, over 3% of naive CD8, 2.3% of memory CD4, and over 0.35% of memory CD8 clonotypes were shared. Larger estimated clonotype richness was generally found for naive subsets than for memory subsets. Sampling was restricted to blood, and TCR repertoires in tissues likely differ from the TCR repertoires found in blood. Pairwise subsampling indicated that sequencing depth was expected to affect the degree of clonotype sharing among donors. Even with the large sequencing depth, rarefaction of the sorted-subset datasets indicated that sequencing was incomplete.

CD8 naive samples were obtained by positive selection for CCR7 among CD45RO-negative cells, yielding a CD45RA+CCR7+ population from which TemRA cells were excluded. The donors were healthy, HIV-negative adults with no recently reported acute infections or vaccinations. Only Caucasian adults living in Nashville, Tennessee, USA were represented among the donors. Blood was collected by leukapheresis, and PBMCs were isolated by Ficoll-Histopaque density gradient centrifugation and then cryopreserved in liquid nitrogen vapor phase. Analytical flow cytometry was used to check the purity and quantity of every magnetically sorted T cell population. From each sorted fraction, genomic DNA was isolated and quantified by UV absorbance on a Nanodrop 2000c.

This TCR was recovered from a man aged 25 to 40 in good health. The chain employs TRBV11-2 and TRBJ2-7, with a tentative D gene TRBD2 over 5 matching bases. Sequencing was done on a sample of naive CD8+ T cells sorted from blood. The sample's cell subset or site label, decoded: CD45RA+CCR7+. The CDR3 region has the sequence CASSLDQVRADRPYEQYF. At the DNA level, the sequence is TGTGCCAGCAGCTTAGATCAGGTACGAGCGGACCGCCCCTACGAGCAGTACTTC.